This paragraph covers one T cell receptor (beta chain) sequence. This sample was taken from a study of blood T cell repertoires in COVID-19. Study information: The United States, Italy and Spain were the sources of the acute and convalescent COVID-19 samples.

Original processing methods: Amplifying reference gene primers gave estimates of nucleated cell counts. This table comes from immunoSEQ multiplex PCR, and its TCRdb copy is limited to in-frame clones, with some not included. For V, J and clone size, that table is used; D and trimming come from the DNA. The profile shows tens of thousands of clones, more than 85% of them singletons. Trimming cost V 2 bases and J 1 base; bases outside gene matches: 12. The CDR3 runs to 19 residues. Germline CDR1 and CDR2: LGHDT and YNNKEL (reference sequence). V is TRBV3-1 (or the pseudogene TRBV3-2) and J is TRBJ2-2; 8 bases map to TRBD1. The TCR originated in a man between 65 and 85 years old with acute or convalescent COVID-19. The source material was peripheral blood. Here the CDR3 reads CASSQPGRLTGGNTGELFF. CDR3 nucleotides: TGTGCCAGCAGCCAACCAGGGAGGTTAACAGGGGGGAACACCGGGGAGCTGTTTTTT.